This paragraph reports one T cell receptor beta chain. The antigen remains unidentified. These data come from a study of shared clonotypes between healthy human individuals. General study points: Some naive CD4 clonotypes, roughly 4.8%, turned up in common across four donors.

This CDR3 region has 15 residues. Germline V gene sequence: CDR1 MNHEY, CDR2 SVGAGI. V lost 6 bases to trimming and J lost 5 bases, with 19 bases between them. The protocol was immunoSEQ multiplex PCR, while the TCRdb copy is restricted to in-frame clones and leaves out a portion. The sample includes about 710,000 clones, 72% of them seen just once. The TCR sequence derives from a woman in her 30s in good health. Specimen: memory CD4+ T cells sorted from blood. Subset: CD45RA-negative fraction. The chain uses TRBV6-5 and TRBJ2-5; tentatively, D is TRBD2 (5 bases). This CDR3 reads CASRPRGLVAETQYF. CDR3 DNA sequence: TGTGCCAGCAGGCCTCGCGGACTCGTCGCCGAGACCCAGTACTTC.